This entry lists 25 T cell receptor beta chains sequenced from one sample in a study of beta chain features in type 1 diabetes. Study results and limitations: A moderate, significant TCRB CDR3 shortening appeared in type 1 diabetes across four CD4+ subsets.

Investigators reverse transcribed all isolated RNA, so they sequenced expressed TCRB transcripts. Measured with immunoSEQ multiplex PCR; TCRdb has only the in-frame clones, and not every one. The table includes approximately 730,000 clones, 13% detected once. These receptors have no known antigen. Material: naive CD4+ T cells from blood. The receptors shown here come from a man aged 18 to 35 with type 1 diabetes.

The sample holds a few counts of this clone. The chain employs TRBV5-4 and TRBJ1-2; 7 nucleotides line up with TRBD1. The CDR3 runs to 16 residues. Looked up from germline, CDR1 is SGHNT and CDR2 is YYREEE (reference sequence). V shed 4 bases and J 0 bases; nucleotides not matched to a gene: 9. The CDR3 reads CASSPGQTPSNYGYTF. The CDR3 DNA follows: TGTGCCAGCAGCCCGGGACAGACCCCCTCTAACTATGGCTACACCTTC.

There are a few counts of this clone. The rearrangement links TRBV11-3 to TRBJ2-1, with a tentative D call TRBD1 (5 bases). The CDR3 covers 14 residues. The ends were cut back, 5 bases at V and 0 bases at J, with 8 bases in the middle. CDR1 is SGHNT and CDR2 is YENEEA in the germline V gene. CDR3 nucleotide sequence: TGTGCCAGCAGCAGGGGTCCCTCCTACAATGAGCAGTTCTTC. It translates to CASSRGPSYNEQFF.

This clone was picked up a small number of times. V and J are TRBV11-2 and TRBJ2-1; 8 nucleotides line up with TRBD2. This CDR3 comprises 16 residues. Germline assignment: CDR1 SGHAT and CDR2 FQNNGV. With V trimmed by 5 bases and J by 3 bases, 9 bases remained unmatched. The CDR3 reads CASSPAGRGVYNEQFF. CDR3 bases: TGTGCCAGCAGCCCAGCGGGGCGGGGGGTCTACAATGAGCAGTTCTTC.

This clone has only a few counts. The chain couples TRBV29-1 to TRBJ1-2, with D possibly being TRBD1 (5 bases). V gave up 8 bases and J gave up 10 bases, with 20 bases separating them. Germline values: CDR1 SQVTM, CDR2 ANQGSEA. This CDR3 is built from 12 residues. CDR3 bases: TGCAGCTCCTCCGGGACCGAGGGACTCTACACCTTC. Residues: CSSSGTEGLYTF. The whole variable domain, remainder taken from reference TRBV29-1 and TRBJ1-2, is SAVISQKPSRDICQRGTSLTIQCQVDSQVTMMFWYRQQPGQSLTLIATANQGSEATYESGFVIDKFPISRPNLTFSTLTVSNMSPEDSSIYLCSSSGTEGLYTFGSGTRLTVV.

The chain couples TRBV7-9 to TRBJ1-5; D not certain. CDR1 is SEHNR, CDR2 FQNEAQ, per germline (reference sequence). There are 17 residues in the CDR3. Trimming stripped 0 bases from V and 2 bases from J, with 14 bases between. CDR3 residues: CASSLALAEGGNQPQHF. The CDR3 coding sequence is TGTGCCAGCAGCTTAGCGCTGGCAGAAGGCGGCAATCAGCCCCAGCATTTT.

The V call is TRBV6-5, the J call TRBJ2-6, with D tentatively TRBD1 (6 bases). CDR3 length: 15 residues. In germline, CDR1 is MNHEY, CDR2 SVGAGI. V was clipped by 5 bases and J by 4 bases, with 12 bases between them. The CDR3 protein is CASSRTDPGANVLTF. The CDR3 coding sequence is TGTGCCAGCAGTCGGACAGACCCCGGGGCCAACGTCCTGACTTTC.

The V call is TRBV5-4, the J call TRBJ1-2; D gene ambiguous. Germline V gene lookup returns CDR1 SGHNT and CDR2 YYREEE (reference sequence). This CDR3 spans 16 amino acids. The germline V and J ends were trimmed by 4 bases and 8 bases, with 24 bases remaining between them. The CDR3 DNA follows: TGTGCCAGCAGCCCGACTGGTCAGGCGCCCTGGGAGGGCTACACCTTC. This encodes CASSPTGQAPWEGYTF.

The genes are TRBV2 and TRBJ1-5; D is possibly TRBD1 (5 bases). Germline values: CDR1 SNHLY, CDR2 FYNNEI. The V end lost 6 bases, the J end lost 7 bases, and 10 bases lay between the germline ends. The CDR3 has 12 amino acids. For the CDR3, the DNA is TGTGCCAGCAGGCTCACAGGACAGCCCCAGCATTTT. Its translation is CASRLTGQPQHF.

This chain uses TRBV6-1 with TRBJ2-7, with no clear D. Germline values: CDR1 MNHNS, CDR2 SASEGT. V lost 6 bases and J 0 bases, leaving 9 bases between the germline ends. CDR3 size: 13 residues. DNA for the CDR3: TGTGCCAGCAGCCATGATAGCTCCTACGAGCAGTACTTC. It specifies CASSHDSSYEQYF.

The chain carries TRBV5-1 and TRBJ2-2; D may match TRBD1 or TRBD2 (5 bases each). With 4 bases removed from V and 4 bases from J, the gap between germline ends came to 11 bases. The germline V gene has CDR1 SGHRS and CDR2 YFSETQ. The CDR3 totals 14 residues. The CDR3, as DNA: TGCGCCAGCAGCCCAGGGACGGGCACCGGGGAGCTGTTTTTT. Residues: CASSPGTGTGELFF.

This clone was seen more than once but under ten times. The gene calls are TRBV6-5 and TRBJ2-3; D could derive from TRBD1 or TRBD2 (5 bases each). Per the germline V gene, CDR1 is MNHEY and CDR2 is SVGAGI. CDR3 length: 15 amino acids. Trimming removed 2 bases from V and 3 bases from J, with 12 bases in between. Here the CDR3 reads CASSYASGRTDTQYF. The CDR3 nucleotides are TGTGCCAGCAGTTACGCCTCAGGGAGAACAGATACGCAGTATTTT.

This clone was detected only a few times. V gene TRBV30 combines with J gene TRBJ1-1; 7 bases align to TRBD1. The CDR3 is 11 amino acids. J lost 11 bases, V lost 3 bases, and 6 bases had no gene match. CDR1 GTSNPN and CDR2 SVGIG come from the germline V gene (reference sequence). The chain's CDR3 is CAWSPQGRAFF. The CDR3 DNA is TGTGCCTGGAGCCCACAGGGGAGGGCTTTCTTT.

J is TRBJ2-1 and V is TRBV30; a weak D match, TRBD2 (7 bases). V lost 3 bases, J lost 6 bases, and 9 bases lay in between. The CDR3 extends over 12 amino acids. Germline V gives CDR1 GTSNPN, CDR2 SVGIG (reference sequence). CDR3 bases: TGTGCCTGGAGGGGAGGGGGCAATGAGCAGTTCTTC. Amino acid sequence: CAWRGGGNEQFF.

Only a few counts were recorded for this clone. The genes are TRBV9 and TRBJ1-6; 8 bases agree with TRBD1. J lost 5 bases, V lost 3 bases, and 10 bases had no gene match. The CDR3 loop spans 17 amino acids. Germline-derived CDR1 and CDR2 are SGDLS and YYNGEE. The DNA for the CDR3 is TGTGCCAGCAGCGCTTGGGACAGGAGCTCGGATAATTCACCCCTCCACTTT. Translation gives CASSAWDRSSDNSPLHF.

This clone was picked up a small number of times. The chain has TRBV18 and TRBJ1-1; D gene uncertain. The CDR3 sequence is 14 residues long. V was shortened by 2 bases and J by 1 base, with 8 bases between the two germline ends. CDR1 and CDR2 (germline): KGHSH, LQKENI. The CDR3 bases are TGTGCCAGCTCACCAATGGCAGAGAACACTGAAGCTTTCTTT. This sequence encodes CASSPMAENTEAFF.

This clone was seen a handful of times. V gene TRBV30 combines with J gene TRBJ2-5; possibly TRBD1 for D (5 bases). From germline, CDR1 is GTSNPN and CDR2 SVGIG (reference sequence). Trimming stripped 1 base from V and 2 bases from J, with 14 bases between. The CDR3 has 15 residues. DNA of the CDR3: TGTGCCTGGAGTGCCCTACAATCAGGGCAAGAGACCCAGTACTTC. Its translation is CAWSALQSGQETQYF.

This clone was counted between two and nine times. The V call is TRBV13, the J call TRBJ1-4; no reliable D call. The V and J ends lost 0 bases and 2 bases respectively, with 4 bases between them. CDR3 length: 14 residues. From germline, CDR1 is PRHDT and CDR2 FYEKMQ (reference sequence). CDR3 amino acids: CASSLGVTNEKLFF. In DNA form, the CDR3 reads TGTGCCAGCAGCTTAGGGGTGACTAATGAAAAACTGTTTTTT.

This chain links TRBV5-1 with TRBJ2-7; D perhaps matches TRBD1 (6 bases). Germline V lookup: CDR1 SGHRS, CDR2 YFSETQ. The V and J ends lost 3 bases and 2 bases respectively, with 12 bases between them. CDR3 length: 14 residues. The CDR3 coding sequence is TGCGCCAGCAGCTCCTCAGGGGAAGCCTACGAGCAGTACTTC. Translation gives CASSSSGEAYEQYF. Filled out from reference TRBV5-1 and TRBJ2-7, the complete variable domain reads KAGVTQTPRYLIKTRGQQVTLSCSPISGHRSVSWYQQTPGQGLQFLFEYFSETQRNKGNFPGRFSGRQFSNSRSEMNVSTLELGDSALYLCASSSSGEAYEQYFGPGTRLTVT.

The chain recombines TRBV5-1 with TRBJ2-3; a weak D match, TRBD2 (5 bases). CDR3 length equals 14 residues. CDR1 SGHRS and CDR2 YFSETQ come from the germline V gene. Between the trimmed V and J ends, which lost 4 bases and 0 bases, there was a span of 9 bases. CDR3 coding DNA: TGCGCCAGCAGCCGGGATAGTAGCACAGATACGCAGTATTTT. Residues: CASSRDSSTDTQYF.

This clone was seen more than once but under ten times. The chain's CDR3 is CASSFLNTEAFF. The CDR3 DNA follows: TGTGCCAGCAGCTTCTTGAACACTGAAGCTTTCTTT. The V gene is TRBV7-9, the J gene TRBJ1-1; D gene unclear. The CDR3 loop spans 12 amino acids. The germline V and J ends were trimmed by 3 bases and 0 bases, with 2 bases remaining between them. Germline CDR1 reads SEHNR; CDR2 reads FQNEAQ (reference sequence).

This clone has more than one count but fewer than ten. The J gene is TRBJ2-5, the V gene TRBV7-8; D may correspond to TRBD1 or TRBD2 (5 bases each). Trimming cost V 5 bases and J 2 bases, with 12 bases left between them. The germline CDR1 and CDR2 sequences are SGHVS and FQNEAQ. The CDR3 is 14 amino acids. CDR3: CASSGRDVQETQYF. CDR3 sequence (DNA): TGTGCCAGCAGCGGACGGGACGTTCAAGAGACCCAGTACTTC. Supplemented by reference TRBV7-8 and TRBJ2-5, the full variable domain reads GAGVSQSPRYKVAKRGQDVALRCDPISGHVSLFWYQQALGQGPEFLTYFQNEAQLDKSGLPSDRFFAERPEGSVSTLKIQRTQQEDSAVYLCASSGRDVQETQYFGPGTRLLVL.

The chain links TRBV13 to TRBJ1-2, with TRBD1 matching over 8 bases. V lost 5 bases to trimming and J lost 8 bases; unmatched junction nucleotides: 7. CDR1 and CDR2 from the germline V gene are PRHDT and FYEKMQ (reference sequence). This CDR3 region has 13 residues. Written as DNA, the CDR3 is TGTGCCAGCAGCGAAACGACAGGGGAAGGCTACACCTTC. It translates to CASSETTGEGYTF.

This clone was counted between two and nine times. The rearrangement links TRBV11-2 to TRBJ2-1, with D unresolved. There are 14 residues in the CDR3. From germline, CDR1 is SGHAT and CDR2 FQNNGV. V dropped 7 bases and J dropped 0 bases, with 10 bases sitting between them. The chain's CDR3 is CASIPGSSYNEQFF. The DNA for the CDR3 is TGTGCCAGCATCCCTGGTAGCTCCTACAATGAGCAGTTCTTC. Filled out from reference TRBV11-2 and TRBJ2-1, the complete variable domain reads EAGVAQSPRYKIIEKRQSVAFWCNPISGHATLYWYQQILGQGPKLLIQFQNNGVVDDSQLPKDRFSAERLKGVDSTLKIQPAKLEDSAVYLCASIPGSSYNEQFFGPGTRLTVL.

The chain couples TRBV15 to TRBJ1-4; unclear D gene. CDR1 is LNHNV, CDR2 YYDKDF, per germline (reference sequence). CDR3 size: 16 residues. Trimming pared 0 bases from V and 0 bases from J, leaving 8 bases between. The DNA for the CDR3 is TGTGCCACCAGCAGAGAGGTATCCGCAACTAATGAAAAACTGTTTTTT. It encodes CATSREVSATNEKLFF. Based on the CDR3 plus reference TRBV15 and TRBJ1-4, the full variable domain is DAMVIQNPRYQVTQFGKPVTLSCSQTLNHNVMYWYQQKSSQAPKLLFHYYDKDFNNEADTPDNFQSRRPNTSFCFLDIRSPGLGDTAMYLCATSREVSATNEKLFFGSGTQLSVL.

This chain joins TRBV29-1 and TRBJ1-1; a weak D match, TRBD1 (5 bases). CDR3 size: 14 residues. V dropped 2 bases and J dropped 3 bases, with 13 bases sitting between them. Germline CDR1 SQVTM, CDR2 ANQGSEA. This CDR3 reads CSVEPQGLHTEAFF. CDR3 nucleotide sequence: TGCAGCGTTGAACCCCAGGGATTGCACACTGAAGCTTTCTTT. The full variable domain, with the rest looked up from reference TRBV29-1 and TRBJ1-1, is SAVISQKPSRDICQRGTSLTIQCQVDSQVTMMFWYRQQPGQSLTLIATANQGSEATYESGFVIDKFPISRPNLTFSTLTVSNMSPEDSSIYLCSVEPQGLHTEAFFGQGTRLTVV.